This TCR beta chain was recorded in a study of blood T cell repertoires in COVID-19. Across the study: COVID-19 samples from acute and convalescent phases originated in the United States, Italy and Spain.

Followed over time, Seattle patients had been enrolled while infection was active. The protocol was immunoSEQ multiplex PCR, while the TCRdb copy is restricted to in-frame clones and leaves out a portion. In the table there are roughly 210,000 clones, around 80% of which are singletons. This clonotype was obtained from a woman of 80 years or more with COVID-19, enrolled during active disease. Specimen: peripheral blood.

The CDR3 protein is CASSFSGGETQYF. CDR3 bases: TGTGCCAGCAGTTTTTCAGGGGGAGAGACCCAGTACTTC. V usage is TRBV25-1 and J usage is TRBJ2-5, with 7 bases lining up with TRBD1. Per the germline V gene, CDR1 is MGHDK and CDR2 is SYGVNS. The CDR3 length is 13 residues. The V segment lost 5 bases and the J segment 4 bases; nucleotides outside the gene matches: 4.